This record covers a single T cell receptor (beta chain). What it recognizes is unknown. This sample is part of a study of blood T cells in healthy people across ages. Ranging in age from about 6 to 95, the donors were healthy Caucasian individuals from Russia. Total RNA extracted from each sample amounted to at least 6 micrograms. The germline V gene encodes CDR1 DFQATT and CDR2 SNEGSKA (reference sequence). The CDR3 spans 14 residues. J lost 6 bases, V lost 5 bases, and 9 bases had no gene match. Alongside a J-beta primer mix, a sample-barcoded 5' primer served in a second PCR lasting about 7 to 12 cycles. TCRdb called the 5' RACE reads again in MiXCR, with one record for every CDR3 protein. This sample has about 1,400,000 distinct CDR3 sequences, with around 59% found just once. Whole-study results and caveats: The lack of PBMC sorting stopped any conclusive naive versus antigen-experienced comparison.

Sequences were obtained from blood. The chain links TRBV20-1 to TRBJ2-5; TRBD1 aligns across 10 bases. This TCR was recovered from a man aged 18 to 35 in good health. CDR3 amino acids: CSAAGDRGIKTQYF. CDR3 nucleotides: TGCAGTGCTGCCGGGGACAGGGGCATAAAGACCCAGTACTTC.